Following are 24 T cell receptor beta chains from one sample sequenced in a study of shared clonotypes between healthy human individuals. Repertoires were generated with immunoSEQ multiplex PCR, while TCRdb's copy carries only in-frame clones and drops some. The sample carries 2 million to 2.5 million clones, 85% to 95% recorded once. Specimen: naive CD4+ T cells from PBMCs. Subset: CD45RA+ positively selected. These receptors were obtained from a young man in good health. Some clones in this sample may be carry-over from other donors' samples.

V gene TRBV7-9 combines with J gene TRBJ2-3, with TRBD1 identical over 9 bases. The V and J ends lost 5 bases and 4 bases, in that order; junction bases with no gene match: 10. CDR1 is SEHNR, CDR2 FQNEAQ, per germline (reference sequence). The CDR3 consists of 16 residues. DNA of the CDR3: TGTGCCAGCAGCGTCTCCACAGGGGGCGGGGCAGATACGCAGTATTTT. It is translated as CASSVSTGGGADTQYF.

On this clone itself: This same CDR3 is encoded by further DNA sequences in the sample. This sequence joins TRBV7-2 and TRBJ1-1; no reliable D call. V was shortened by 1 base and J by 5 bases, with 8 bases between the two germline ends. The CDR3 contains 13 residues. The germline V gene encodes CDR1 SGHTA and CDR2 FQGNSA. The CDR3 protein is CASSLGRPTEAFF. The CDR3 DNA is TGTGCCAGCAGCTTAGGCAGACCGACTGAAGCTTTCTTT.

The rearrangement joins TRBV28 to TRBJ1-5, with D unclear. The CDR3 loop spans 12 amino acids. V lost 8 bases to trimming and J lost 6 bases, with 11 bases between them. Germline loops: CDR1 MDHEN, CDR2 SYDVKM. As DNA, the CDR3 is TGTGCCAGCCATGAGTTAAGTCAGCCCCAGCATTTT. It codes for CASHELSQPQHF.

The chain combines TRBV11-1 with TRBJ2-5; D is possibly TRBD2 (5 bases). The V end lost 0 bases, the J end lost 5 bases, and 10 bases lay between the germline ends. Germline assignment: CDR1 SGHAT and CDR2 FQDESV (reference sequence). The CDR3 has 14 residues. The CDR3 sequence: CASSLAGSVETQYF. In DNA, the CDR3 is TGTGCCAGCAGCTTAGCGGGTAGCGTGGAGACCCAGTACTTC.

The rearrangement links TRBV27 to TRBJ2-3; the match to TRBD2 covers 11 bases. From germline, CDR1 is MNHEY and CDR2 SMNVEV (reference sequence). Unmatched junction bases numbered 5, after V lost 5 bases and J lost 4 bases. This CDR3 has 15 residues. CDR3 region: CASSTLAGVADTQYF. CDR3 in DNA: TGTGCCAGCAGTACACTAGCGGGAGTGGCAGATACGCAGTATTTT.

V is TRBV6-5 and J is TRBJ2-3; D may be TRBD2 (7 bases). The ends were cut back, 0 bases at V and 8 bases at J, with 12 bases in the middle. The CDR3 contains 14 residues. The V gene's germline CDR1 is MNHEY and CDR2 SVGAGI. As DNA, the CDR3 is TGTGCCAGCAGTTACTCCTTTGCGGGGGCTACGCAGTATTTT. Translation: CASSYSFAGATQYF.

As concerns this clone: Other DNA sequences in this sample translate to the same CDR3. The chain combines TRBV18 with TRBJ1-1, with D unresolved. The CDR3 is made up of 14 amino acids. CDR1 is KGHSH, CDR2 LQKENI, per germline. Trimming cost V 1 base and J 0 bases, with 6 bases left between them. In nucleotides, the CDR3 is TGTGCCAGCTCACCACTTTCTATGAACACTGAAGCTTTCTTT. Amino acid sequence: CASSPLSMNTEAFF.

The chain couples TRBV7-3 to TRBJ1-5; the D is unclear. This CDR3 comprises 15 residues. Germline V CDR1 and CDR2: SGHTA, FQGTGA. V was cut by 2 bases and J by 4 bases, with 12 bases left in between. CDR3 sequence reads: CASSLFPGENQPQHF. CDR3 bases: TGTGCCAGCAGCTTATTTCCAGGAGAGAATCAGCCCCAGCATTTT.

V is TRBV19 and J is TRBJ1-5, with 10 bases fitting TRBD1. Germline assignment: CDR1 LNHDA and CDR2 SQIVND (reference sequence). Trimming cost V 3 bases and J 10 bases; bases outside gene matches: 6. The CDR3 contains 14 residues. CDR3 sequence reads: CASSIDRDRGPQHF. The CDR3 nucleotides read TGTGCCAGTAGTATCGACCGGGACAGGGGTCCCCAGCATTTT. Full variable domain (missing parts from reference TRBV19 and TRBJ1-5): DGGITQSPKYLFRKEGQNVTLSCEQNLNHDAMYWYRQDPGQGLRLIYYSQIVNDFQKGDIAEGYSVSREKKESFPLTVTSAQKNPTAFYLCASSIDRDRGPQHFGDGTRLSIL.

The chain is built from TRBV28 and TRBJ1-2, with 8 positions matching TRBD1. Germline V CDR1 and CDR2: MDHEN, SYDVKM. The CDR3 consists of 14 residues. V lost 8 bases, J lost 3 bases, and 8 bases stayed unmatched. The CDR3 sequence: CASPVQTGDYGYTF. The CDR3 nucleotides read TGTGCCAGCCCCGTCCAGACAGGGGACTATGGCTACACCTTC.

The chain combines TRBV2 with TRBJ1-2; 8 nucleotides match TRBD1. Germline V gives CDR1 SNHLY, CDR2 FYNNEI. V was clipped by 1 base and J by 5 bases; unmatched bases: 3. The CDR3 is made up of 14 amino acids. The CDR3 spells CASSEGQGAYGYTF. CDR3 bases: TGTGCCAGCAGTGAAGGCCAGGGGGCTTATGGCTACACCTTC.

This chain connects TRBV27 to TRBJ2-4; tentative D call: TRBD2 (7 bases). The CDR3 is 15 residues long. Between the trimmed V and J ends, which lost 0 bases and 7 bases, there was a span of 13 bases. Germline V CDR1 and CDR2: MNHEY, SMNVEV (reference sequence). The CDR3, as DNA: TGTGCCAGCAGTTTATCCCGGGGGGCATGGAACATTCAGTACTTC. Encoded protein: CASSLSRGAWNIQYF.

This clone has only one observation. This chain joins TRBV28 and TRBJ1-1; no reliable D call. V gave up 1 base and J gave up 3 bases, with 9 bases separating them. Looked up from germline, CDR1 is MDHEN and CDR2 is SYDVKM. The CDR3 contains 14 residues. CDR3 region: CASSLFDGDTEAFF. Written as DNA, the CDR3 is TGTGCCAGCAGTTTATTCGACGGCGACACTGAAGCTTTCTTT.

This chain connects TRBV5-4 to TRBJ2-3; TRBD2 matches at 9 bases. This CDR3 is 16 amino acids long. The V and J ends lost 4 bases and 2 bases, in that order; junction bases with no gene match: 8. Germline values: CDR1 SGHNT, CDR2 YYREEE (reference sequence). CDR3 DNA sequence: TGTGCCAGCAGCAGAATGACTAGCGGCCTCACAGATACGCAGTATTTT. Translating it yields CASSRMTSGLTDTQYF.

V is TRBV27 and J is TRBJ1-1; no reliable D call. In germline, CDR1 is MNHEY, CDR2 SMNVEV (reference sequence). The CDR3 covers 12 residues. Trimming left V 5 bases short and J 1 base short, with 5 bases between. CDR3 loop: CASSARNTEAFF. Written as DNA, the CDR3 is TGTGCCAGCAGTGCCAGGAACACTGAAGCTTTCTTT.

CDR3 DNA sequence: TGTGCCAGCAGCTTGGCCCAGACAGCTCAAAACACTGAAGCTTTCTTT. This gives the protein CASSLAQTAQNTEAFF. The chain has TRBV5-6 and TRBJ1-1, with D possibly being TRBD1 (5 bases). V was pared by 0 bases and J by 2 bases, with 14 bases between. CDR1 and CDR2 (germline): SGHDT, YYEEEE. This CDR3 is built from 16 residues.

In DNA, the CDR3 is TGTGCCAGCAGTCGGGACATAGGCACAGATACGCAGTATTTT. This sequence encodes CASSRDIGTDTQYF. This sequence joins TRBV7-9 and TRBJ2-3; a possible D gene is TRBD1 (6 bases). Germline-derived CDR1 and CDR2 are SEHNR and FQNEAQ (reference sequence). V was clipped by 6 bases and J by 1 base, with 11 bases between them. The CDR3 spans 14 residues.

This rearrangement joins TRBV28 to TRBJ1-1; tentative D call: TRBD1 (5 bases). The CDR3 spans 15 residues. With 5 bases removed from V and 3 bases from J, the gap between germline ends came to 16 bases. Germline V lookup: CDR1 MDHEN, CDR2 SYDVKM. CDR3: CASSTLGQGDTEAFF. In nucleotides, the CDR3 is TGTGCCAGCAGTACACTAGGACAAGGGGACACTGAAGCTTTCTTT.

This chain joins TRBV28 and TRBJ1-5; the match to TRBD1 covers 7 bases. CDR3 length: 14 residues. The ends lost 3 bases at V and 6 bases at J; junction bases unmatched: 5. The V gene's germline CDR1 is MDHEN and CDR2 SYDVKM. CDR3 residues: CASSFTGVGQPQHF. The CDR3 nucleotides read TGTGCCAGCAGTTTCACAGGGGTTGGTCAGCCCCAGCATTTT.

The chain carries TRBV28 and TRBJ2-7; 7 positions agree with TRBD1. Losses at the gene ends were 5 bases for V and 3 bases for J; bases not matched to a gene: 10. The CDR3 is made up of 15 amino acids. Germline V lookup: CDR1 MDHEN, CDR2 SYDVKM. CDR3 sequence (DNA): TGTGCCAGCAGTCGGGCCCGGGCAGGGGGCTACGAGCAGTACTTC. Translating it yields CASSRARAGGYEQYF.

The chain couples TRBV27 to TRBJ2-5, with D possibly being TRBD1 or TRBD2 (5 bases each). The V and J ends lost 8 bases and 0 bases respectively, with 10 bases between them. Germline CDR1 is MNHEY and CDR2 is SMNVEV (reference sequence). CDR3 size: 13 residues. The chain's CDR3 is CASSWGYQETQYF. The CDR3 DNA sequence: TGTGCCAGCTCATGGGGGTACCAAGAGACCCAGTACTTC.

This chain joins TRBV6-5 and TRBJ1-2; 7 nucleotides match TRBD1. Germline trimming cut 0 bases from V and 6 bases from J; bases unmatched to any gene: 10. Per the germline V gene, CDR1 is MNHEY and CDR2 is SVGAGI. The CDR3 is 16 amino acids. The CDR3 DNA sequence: TGTGCCAGCAGTTACTCGAATGCGGTTCAGGGGGATGGCTACACCTTC. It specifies CASSYSNAVQGDGYTF.

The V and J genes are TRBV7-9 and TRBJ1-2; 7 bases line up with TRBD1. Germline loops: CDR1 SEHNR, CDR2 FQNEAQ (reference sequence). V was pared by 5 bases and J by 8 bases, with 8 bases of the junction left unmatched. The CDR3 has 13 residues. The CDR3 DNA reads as TGTGCCAGCAGCCTCCTGGAGGGGGCGGGCTACACCTTC. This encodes CASSLLEGAGYTF.

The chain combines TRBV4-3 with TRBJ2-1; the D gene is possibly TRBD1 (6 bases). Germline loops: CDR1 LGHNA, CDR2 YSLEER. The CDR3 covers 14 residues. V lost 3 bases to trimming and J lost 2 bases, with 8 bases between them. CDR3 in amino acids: CASSHTGTYNEQFF. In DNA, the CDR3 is TGCGCCAGCAGCCACACAGGGACCTACAATGAGCAGTTCTTC.